This T cell receptor (beta chain) originates from a study of PD-L1 blockade in urothelial cancer. Study summary: Per blood sample, T cells had a median of 141,255.

Germline V gene sequence: CDR1 SEHNR, CDR2 FQNEAQ (reference sequence). The CDR3 consists of 12 residues. V lost 4 bases and J 4 bases, leaving 6 bases between the germline ends. The repertoire was sequenced with immunoSEQ multiplex PCR; TCRdb's copy has only in-frame clones and lacks some. The repertoire holds about 87,000 clones, with 65% to 85% as singletons. Time point meaning: pretreatment peripheral blood. Per-patient samples, pretreatment and on-treatment, numbered 1 to 8. The receptor's source is a man between 60 and 75 years old with urothelial cancer. This specimen was PBMCs, taken around atezolizumab (anti-PD-L1) treatment. This chain links TRBV7-9 with TRBJ2-3, with a weak D call TRBD2 (5 bases). The CDR3 loop reads CASSWRSDTQYF. CDR3 bases: TGTGCCAGCAGCTGGAGGTCAGATACGCAGTATTTT.